Below are 3 T cell receptor beta chains sequenced from a single sample in a study of T cell responses to AZD1222 COVID-19 vaccine. Method: immunoSEQ multiplex PCR; TCRdb's copy keeps in-frame clones and lacks some. This sample has some 110,000 clones, with 82% found just once. The sample was peripheral blood, taken on day 0 of AZD1222 vaccination. The receptors come from an adult in good health.

The chain uses TRBV18 and TRBJ1-1; 7 bases are a match to TRBD1. The CDR3 loop spans 16 amino acids. With 3 bases clipped from V and 7 bases from J, the junction kept 14 bases outside the gene matches. Germline V gene data show CDR1 as KGHSH and CDR2 as LQKENI. The CDR3 nucleotides read TGTGCCAGCTCACCGAAGACAGACAGGGACGCCGTTGAAGCTTTCTTT. Residues: CASSPKTDRDAVEAFF.

V and J are TRBV2 and TRBJ1-1; tentative D call: TRBD1 (5 bases). The CDR3 has 15 residues. Germline lookup yields CDR1 SNHLY and CDR2 FYNNEI. The ends were cut back, 8 bases at V and 0 bases at J, with 16 bases in the middle. This CDR3 is CASLGEGGLNTEAFF. Written as DNA, the CDR3 is TGTGCCAGCTTGGGGGAAGGTGGACTGAACACTGAAGCTTTCTTT.

The chain combines TRBV27 with TRBJ2-7, with 7 bases identical to TRBD1. CDR1 and CDR2 (germline): MNHEY, SMNVEV (reference sequence). CDR3 length: 11 residues. The V and J ends lost 8 bases and 9 bases, in that order; junction bases with no gene match: 7. CDR3 region: CASATGLTQYF. CDR3 nucleotides: TGTGCCAGCGCGACAGGGCTAACGCAGTACTTC.